What follows are 30 T cell receptor beta chains derived from one specimen sequenced in a study of blood T cell repertoires in COVID-19. Here immunoSEQ multiplex PCR was the method, and the copy in TCRdb shows in-frame clones only, minus some. The table lists about 280,000 clones, around 84% of them singletons. The sample comprised PBMCs or T cells enriched from blood (not recorded which). All receptors come from a man aged 35 to 55 who had been exposed to COVID-19.

This clone was observed at least ten times. The V call is TRBV30, the J call TRBJ2-7; 9 nucleotides line up with TRBD2. Trimming removed 0 bases from V and 5 bases from J; junction bases left unmatched: 5. The CDR3 runs 14 residues. Looked up from germline, CDR1 is GTSNPN and CDR2 is SVGIG (reference sequence). CDR3 nucleotide sequence: TGTGCCTGGAGTGTTTTAGCGGGAGTAGACGAGCAGTACTTC. Protein product: CAWSVLAGVDEQYF.

The CDR3 DNA follows: TGTGCCAGCAGCGTAGGCCCAGGGCTTACCTACGAGCAGTACTTC. Protein: CASSVGPGLTYEQYF. The J gene is TRBJ2-7, the V gene TRBV9; perhaps TRBD1 as D (5 bases). CDR1 and CDR2 (germline): SGDLS, YYNGEE. The V and J ends lost 0 bases and 2 bases respectively, with 12 bases between them. The CDR3 is 15 amino acids. The complete variable domain, with remaining parts taken from reference TRBV9 and TRBJ2-7, reads DSGVTQTPKHLITATGQRVTLRCSPRSGDLSVYWYQQSLDQGLQFLIQYYNGEERAKGNILERFSAQQFPDLHSELNLSSLELGDSALYFCASSVGPGLTYEQYFGPGTRLTVT.

The chain carries TRBV6-5 and TRBJ2-1, with TRBD2 as a possible D gene (5 bases). The CDR3 is 15 residues long. The germline CDR1 and CDR2 sequences are MNHEY and SVGAGI. Trimming left V 6 bases short and J 8 bases short, with 20 bases between. Written as DNA, the CDR3 is TGTGCCAGCAGAGCCCTTAGCGAACCCTCATATGAGCAGTTCTTC. Its protein is CASRALSEPSYEQFF.

The chain combines TRBV6-5 with TRBJ2-7, with 9 bases lining up with TRBD1. This CDR3 is built from 15 residues. Germline CDR1 reads MNHEY; CDR2 reads SVGAGI. J lost 3 bases, V lost 6 bases, and 9 bases had no gene match. For the CDR3, the DNA is TGTGCCAGCAGAACCGGGACAGGGTTGATCTACGAGCAGTACTTC. It is translated as CASRTGTGLIYEQYF.

The V and J genes are TRBV11-3 and TRBJ2-1; 8 bases fit TRBD2. CDR3 size: 15 residues. With 3 bases clipped from V and 4 bases from J, the junction kept 5 bases outside the gene matches. CDR1 and CDR2 (germline): SGHNT, YENEEA. The CDR3 is CASSFRAGEYNEQFF. In DNA form, the CDR3 reads TGTGCCAGCAGCTTCCGAGCGGGAGAGTACAATGAGCAGTTCTTC.

The chain combines TRBV6-5 with TRBJ2-1; TRBD1 agrees at 7 bases. V trimming: 7 bases; J trimming: 8 bases; junction bases outside the gene matches: 8. This CDR3 has 13 residues. Germline lookup yields CDR1 MNHEY and CDR2 SVGAGI. CDR3 residues: CASTRQGGDEQFF. As DNA, the CDR3 is TGTGCCAGCACCCGACAGGGTGGCGATGAGCAGTTCTTC.

The genes are TRBV4-1 and TRBJ2-2, with D possibly matching TRBD2 (6 bases). There are 16 residues in the CDR3. V lost 4 bases to trimming and J lost 1 base, with 13 bases between them. Germline lookup yields CDR1 MGHRA and CDR2 YSYEKL. Here the CDR3 reads CASSPGSSGNTGELFF. In DNA form, the CDR3 reads TGCGCCAGCAGCCCAGGTAGTAGCGGGAACACCGGGGAGCTGTTTTTT.

The DNA for the CDR3 is TGTGCCAGCAGATCGATTGCTAGCCGAACCACAGATACGCAGTATTTT. Residues: CASRSIASRTTDTQYF. The V gene is TRBV6-6, the J gene TRBJ2-3; perhaps TRBD2 as D (5 bases). In germline, CDR1 is MNHNY, CDR2 SVGAGI (reference sequence). The CDR3 length is 16 residues. The V end lost 6 bases, the J end lost 2 bases, and 18 bases lay between the germline ends.

This rearrangement joins TRBV27 to TRBJ2-2; possibly TRBD1 for D (6 bases). CDR3 length: 15 residues. Germline assignment: CDR1 MNHEY and CDR2 SMNVEV (reference sequence). V shed 3 bases and J shed 7 bases, with 15 bases lying between them. The CDR3 coding sequence is TGTGCCAGCAGTTTCTCCACAGGGTTTGTCGGGGAGCTGTTTTTT. It translates to CASSFSTGFVGELFF.

This chain links TRBV5-1 with TRBJ2-5; D gene ambiguous. Germline V gene lookup returns CDR1 SGHRS and CDR2 YFSETQ. Between the trimmed V and J ends, which lost 7 bases and 5 bases, there was a span of 15 bases. This CDR3 region has 13 residues. CDR3 nucleotide sequence: TGCGCCAGCCACCTGGGCAGGCAGGAGACCCAGTACTTC. This gives the protein CASHLGRQETQYF.

CDR3 sequence reads: CASSYGQGPSTDTQYF. CDR3 nucleotide sequence: TGTGCCAGCAGTTACGGTCAGGGGCCCAGCACAGATACGCAGTATTTT. The chain combines TRBV6-6 with TRBJ2-3; TRBD1 might be the D (6 bases). Germline V gives CDR1 MNHNY, CDR2 SVGAGI (reference sequence). The length of the CDR3 is 16 residues. With 2 bases removed from V and 0 bases from J, the gap between germline ends came to 12 bases.

The DNA for the CDR3 is TGTGCCAGCAGCCAAACTAGCGGGAGGGTCTACAATGAGCAGTTCTTC. Translation gives CASSQTSGRVYNEQFF. The chain couples TRBV3-1 (or the pseudogene TRBV3-2) to TRBJ2-1; TRBD2 aligns across 13 bases. The ends lost 2 bases at V and 3 bases at J; junction bases unmatched: 1. CDR3 size: 16 residues. In germline, CDR1 is LGHDT, CDR2 YNNKEL (reference sequence).

The J gene is TRBJ1-6, the V gene TRBV19, with a possible D match to TRBD1 (5 bases). The CDR3 loop spans 15 amino acids. Trimming cost V 5 bases and J 7 bases, with 15 bases left between them. CDR1 and CDR2 (germline): LNHDA, SQIVND (reference sequence). DNA of the CDR3: TGTGCCAGTAGTTCCTCCAGGTCAGGGAATTCACCCCTCCACTTT. Protein sequence: CASSSSRSGNSPLHF.

This chain uses TRBV6-5 with TRBJ2-7; D is possibly TRBD1 (5 bases). This CDR3 contains 13 residues. V was trimmed by 6 bases and J by 4 bases, leaving 13 bases between them. The germline gives CDR1 MNHEY, CDR2 SVGAGI. The DNA for the CDR3 is TGTGCCAGCAGCACGAACAGGTTTTACGAGCAGTACTTC. Its translation: CASSTNRFYEQYF.

This clone was seen at least ten times. The rearrangement joins TRBV7-9 to TRBJ1-1; possible D gene TRBD1, 5 bases. Trimming left V 3 bases short and J 6 bases short, with 11 bases between. Germline assignment: CDR1 SEHNR and CDR2 FQNEAQ (reference sequence). This CDR3 has 13 amino acids. CDR3 nucleotide sequence: TGTGCCAGCAGCTTCGGGACTGTCGCTGAAGCTTTCTTT. Translated: CASSFGTVAEAFF.

CDR3 in DNA: TGTGCCAGCAGCCCGTCCAGCAGCGGGAGTCACGAGCAGTACTTC. It is translated as CASSPSSSGSHEQYF. The J gene is TRBJ2-7, the V gene TRBV3-1 (or the pseudogene TRBV3-2), with 8 bases aligning to TRBD2. CDR3 length: 15 residues. Germline trimming cut 4 bases from V and 5 bases from J; bases unmatched to any gene: 10. Germline V gene data show CDR1 as LGHDT and CDR2 as YNNKEL (reference sequence).

V is TRBV18 and J is TRBJ1-2; D not certain. V lost 0 bases, J lost 4 bases, and 6 bases lay in between. The CDR3 runs to 13 residues. Per germline, CDR1 KGHSH and CDR2 LQKENI. The CDR3 loop is CASSPPHGYGYTF. For the CDR3, the DNA is TGTGCCAGCTCACCACCCCACGGCTATGGCTACACCTTC.

The gene calls are TRBV6-6 and TRBJ1-2, with no clear D. Germline loops: CDR1 MNHNY, CDR2 SVGAGI (reference sequence). This CDR3 spans 13 amino acids. The V gene lost 1 base and the J gene lost 8 bases, with 11 bases spanning the gap. As DNA, the CDR3 is TGTGCCAGCAGTTACTTGGGAGGTGGCGGCTACACCTTC. Amino acids: CASSYLGGGGYTF.

This clone was recorded once. The CDR3 coding sequence is TGTGCCGTAGGAGGGACAGACTCCTACGAGCAGTACTTC. Encoded protein: CAVGGTDSYEQYF. The rearrangement uses TRBV10-3 and TRBJ2-7; perhaps TRBD1 as D (7 bases). V was trimmed by 11 bases and J by 0 bases, leaving 14 bases between them. The CDR3 spans 13 residues. The germline V gene encodes CDR1 ENHRY and CDR2 SYGVKD.

V is TRBV5-1 and J is TRBJ1-1, with TRBD1 matching over 12 bases. V lost 4 bases to trimming and J lost 6 bases; unmatched junction nucleotides: 7. The germline CDR1 and CDR2 sequences are SGHRS and YFSETQ. The CDR3 has 15 amino acids. The CDR3 loop is CASSTGQGAISEAFF. As DNA, the CDR3 is TGCGCCAGCAGCACGGGACAGGGGGCAATCTCTGAAGCTTTCTTT.

The rearrangement links TRBV7-9 to TRBJ1-2; perhaps TRBD1 as D (6 bases). Germline CDR1 is SEHNR and CDR2 is FQNEAQ (reference sequence). V was cut by 5 bases and J by 8 bases, with 18 bases left in between. The CDR3 spans 14 residues. CDR3: CASSRGGPVWGYTF. CDR3 sequence (DNA): TGTGCCAGCAGCCGTGGGGGCCCTGTTTGGGGCTACACCTTC.

V usage is TRBV27 and J usage is TRBJ1-2; possibly TRBD1 for D (5 bases). The germline gives CDR1 MNHEY, CDR2 SMNVEV (reference sequence). Trimming took off 4 bases at V and 4 bases at J, with 13 bases between the two ends. This CDR3 spans 14 amino acids. CDR3 amino acids: CASSSSDRLYGYTF. As DNA, the CDR3 is TGTGCCAGCAGTTCCAGCGACAGACTCTATGGCTACACCTTC.

The rearrangement uses TRBV7-8 and TRBJ1-4, with 7 bases identical to TRBD1. The CDR3 is 15 amino acids. Germline V gene data show CDR1 as SGHVS and CDR2 as FQNEAQ. V lost 1 base and J lost 3; bases outside the gene matches: 2. CDR3 nucleotide sequence: TGTGCCAGCAGCTTAGAGACAGGGTCTAATGAAAAACTGTTTTTT. It is translated as CASSLETGSNEKLFF.

The CDR3 DNA sequence: TGTGCCAGTAGTAGGGACAGGGCAAGCAATCAGCCCCAGCATTTT. Translating it yields CASSRDRASNQPQHF. The V gene is TRBV19, the J gene TRBJ1-5; the match to TRBD1 covers 9 bases. Germline assignment: CDR1 LNHDA and CDR2 SQIVND (reference sequence). This CDR3 is 15 amino acids long. The ends lost 4 bases at V and 1 base at J; junction bases unmatched: 2. Filled out from reference TRBV19 and TRBJ1-5, the complete variable domain reads DGGITQSPKYLFRKEGQNVTLSCEQNLNHDAMYWYRQDPGQGLRLIYYSQIVNDFQKGDIAEGYSVSREKKESFPLTVTSAQKNPTAFYLCASSRDRASNQPQHFGDGTRLSIL.

This clone was seen a handful of times. The chain has TRBV3-1 (or the pseudogene TRBV3-2) and TRBJ2-7; TRBD2 matches 8 bases. Trimming at V came to 1 base and at J to 3 bases, leaving 5 bases not matched to a gene. Germline V gene sequence: CDR1 LGHDT, CDR2 YNNKEL (reference sequence). The CDR3 length is 15 residues. Here the CDR3 DNA reads TGTGCCAGCAGCCAAGCCTACGGGACTAGCTACGAGCAGTACTTC. Protein: CASSQAYGTSYEQYF.

The V gene is TRBV12-3 or TRBV12-4, the J gene TRBJ2-7; 9 bases are a match to TRBD2. The length of the CDR3 is 13 residues. Trimming at V came to 3 bases and at J to 4 bases, leaving 1 base not matched to a gene. CDR3 bases: TGTGCCAGCAGTTTGGGACTAGCTTACGAGCAGTACTTC. This sequence encodes CASSLGLAYEQYF.

Turning to this clone: The same CDR3 can be traced to other DNA sequences in this sample. The chain carries TRBV5-1 and TRBJ2-1, with 11 bases identical to TRBD2. The CDR3 has 15 amino acids. J lost 3 bases, V lost 4 bases, and 3 bases had no gene match. CDR1 is SGHRS, CDR2 YFSETQ, per germline. The CDR3, as DNA: TGCGCCAGCAGCCCCGGGACTAGCGGCTACAATGAGCAGTTCTTC. Translated, it gives CASSPGTSGYNEQFF.

The V call is TRBV29-1, the J call TRBJ2-1; 7 positions match TRBD2. The V segment lost 7 bases and the J segment 0 bases; nucleotides outside the gene matches: 9. The CDR3 contains 15 residues. Germline loops: CDR1 SQVTM, CDR2 ANQGSEA. CDR3 residues: CSAGTSGNSYNEQFF. CDR3 coding DNA: TGCAGCGCAGGGACCAGCGGGAACTCCTACAATGAGCAGTTCTTC.

J is TRBJ2-1 and V is TRBV7-9, with 14 nucleotides matching TRBD2. CDR1 SEHNR and CDR2 FQNEAQ come from the germline V gene (reference sequence). Trimming cost V 6 bases and J 1 base; bases outside gene matches: 11. The CDR3 consists of 19 residues. CDR3 in amino acids: CASSPGLAGGKGSYNEQFF. The CDR3 region has the DNA TGTGCCAGCAGTCCCGGACTAGCGGGAGGCAAAGGGTCCTACAATGAGCAGTTCTTC.

The CDR3 bases are TGTGCCAGCAGCCGTAGCGGGACTGCCGGGGAGCTGTTTTTT. Protein: CASSRSGTAGELFF. The chain employs TRBV7-3 and TRBJ2-2; TRBD2 agrees at 8 bases. The V and J ends lost 5 bases and 6 bases, in that order; junction bases with no gene match: 5. This CDR3 contains 14 residues. Germline values: CDR1 SGHTA, CDR2 FQGTGA.